The 25 T cell receptor beta chains listed next were all sequenced from one sample in a study of blood T cell repertoires in COVID-19. Some clones are missing from TCRdb's copy, which holds only in-frame ones; the method was immunoSEQ multiplex PCR. This sample yields 150,000 to 200,000 clones, of which approximately 84% are seen a single time; approximately 21% belongs to the top ten. Sequencing input: peripheral blood. The source is an elderly woman with acute or convalescent COVID-19.

This clone was seen a few times. This chain connects TRBV11-2 to TRBJ1-5; no clear D. With 3 bases removed from V and 3 bases from J, the gap between germline ends came to 6 bases. CDR3 length: 13 residues. Germline CDR1 and CDR2: SGHAT and FQNNGV. CDR3 region: CASSFGINQPQHF. In DNA, the CDR3 is TGTGCCAGCAGCTTCGGGATCAATCAGCCCCAGCATTTT.

The gene calls are TRBV7-9 and TRBJ2-7, with 12 bases aligning to TRBD2. This CDR3 contains 16 residues. Germline V gene lookup returns CDR1 SEHNR and CDR2 FQNEAQ (reference sequence). V lost 5 bases, J lost 0 bases, and 5 bases stayed unmatched. The CDR3 is CASSPGLAGPSYEQYF. The CDR3 DNA follows: TGTGCCAGCAGCCCCGGACTAGCGGGGCCCTCCTACGAGCAGTACTTC.

The V and J genes are TRBV18 and TRBJ1-3, with D perhaps matching TRBD1 (6 bases). CDR1 and CDR2 from the germline V gene are KGHSH and LQKENI. Trimming cost V 3 bases and J 10 bases, with 19 bases left between them. The CDR3 length is 15 residues. CDR3 sequence (DNA): TGTGCCAGCTCACCCCTTAGGGGGTCCGATAGTACCATATATTTT. Amino acids: CASSPLRGSDSTIYF.

The V call is TRBV18, the J call TRBJ1-5, with 9 nucleotides matching TRBD1. Germline-derived CDR1 and CDR2 are KGHSH and LQKENI. The CDR3 length is 16 residues. Trimming took 2 bases from V and 6 from J; bases not matched to a gene: 8. The CDR3 nucleotides are TGTGCCAGCTCACCAACCACGACAGGGGGGGTTCAGCCCCAGCATTTT. It is translated as CASSPTTTGGVQPQHF.

The chain is built from TRBV27 and TRBJ2-7; perhaps TRBD2 as D (5 bases). CDR1 and CDR2 from the germline V gene are MNHEY and SMNVEV (reference sequence). The CDR3 loop spans 13 amino acids. Trimming took off 4 bases at V and 4 bases at J, with 11 bases between the two ends. CDR3 DNA: TGTGCCAGCAGTTGGAGGTCTGAATACGAGCAGTACTTC. Protein: CASSWRSEYEQYF.

The rearrangement joins TRBV30 to TRBJ2-7; possible D gene TRBD2, 6 bases. The V gene lost 5 bases and the J gene lost 0 bases, with 14 bases spanning the gap. The CDR3 has 14 amino acids. CDR1 and CDR2 from the germline V gene are GTSNPN and SVGIG (reference sequence). CDR3 sequence (DNA): TGTGCCTGGGGGCGCGGAGGGAGCTCCTACGAGCAGTACTTC. Translated, it gives CAWGRGGSSYEQYF. Filled out from reference TRBV30 and TRBJ2-7, the complete variable domain reads SQTIHQWPATLVQPVGSPLSLECTVEGTSNPNLYWYRQAAGRGLQLLFYSVGIGQISSEVPQNLSASRPQDRQFILSSKKLLLSDSGFYLCAWGRGGSSYEQYFGPGTRLTVT.

This chain joins TRBV7-7 and TRBJ2-5, with unresolved D. The CDR3 has 13 residues. Germline CDR1 SSHAT, CDR2 FNYEAQ (reference sequence). The V end was cut by 1 base, the J end by 2 bases, with 5 bases between. CDR3 protein: CASSLDSQETQYF. DNA for the CDR3: TGTGCCAGCAGCTTAGACTCTCAAGAGACCCAGTACTTC.

This clone showed up just once. The chain combines TRBV4-1 with TRBJ2-2, with TRBD2 identical over 7 bases. This CDR3 is built from 14 residues. The V gene end was trimmed by 4 bases and the J gene end by 5 bases; junction bases not matched to a gene: 4. Germline V gene data show CDR1 as MGHRA and CDR2 as YSYEKL. The CDR3 sequence: CASSRRENTGELFF. In DNA, the CDR3 is TGCGCCAGCAGCCGGCGGGAGAATACCGGGGAGCTGTTTTTT.

The table lists this clone with a few counts. The chain is built from TRBV18 and TRBJ1-2; the D is unclear. Trimming took 1 base from V and 4 from J, leaving 10 bases between them. Germline V gives CDR1 KGHSH, CDR2 LQKENI. The CDR3 runs to 14 residues. The CDR3 DNA sequence: TGTGCCAGCTCACCACGCGGTTATGGCTATGGCTACACCTTC. It specifies CASSPRGYGYGYTF. Together with reference TRBV18 and TRBJ1-2, the CDR3 gives the full variable domain: NAGVMQNPRHLVRRRGQEARLRCSPMKGHSHVYWYRQLPEEGLKFMVYLQKENIIDESGMPKERFSAEFPKEGPSILRIQQVVRGDSAAYFCASSPRGYGYGYTFGSGTRLTVV.

The V gene is TRBV7-7, the J gene TRBJ2-1; TRBD2 matches 10 bases. After removal of 3 bases from V and 4 bases from J, the junction contained 6 bases not matched to a gene. The CDR3 has 16 amino acids. Looked up from germline, CDR1 is SSHAT and CDR2 is FNYEAQ (reference sequence). Here the CDR3 DNA reads TGTGCCAGCAGCTTGTCAGGACTAGCGGATTACAATGAGCAGTTCTTC. It encodes CASSLSGLADYNEQFF.

The chain uses TRBV29-1 and TRBJ2-2, with a possible D match to TRBD1 (6 bases). This CDR3 contains 15 residues. The V gene lost 6 bases and the J gene lost 0 bases, with 14 bases spanning the gap. In germline, CDR1 is SQVTM, CDR2 ANQGSEA. The CDR3 DNA is TGCAGCGTCCGTCTGGGGGCCCCGAACACCGGGGAGCTGTTTTTT. It yields the protein CSVRLGAPNTGELFF.

Note on this clone: This may be a read error: a much more frequent sequence differs by one nucleotide. The chain has TRBV5-6 and TRBJ1-5, with 10 bases that match TRBD1. V dropped 4 bases and J dropped 5; count of bases not matched to a gene: 3. Germline V gene data show CDR1 as SGHDT and CDR2 as YYEEEE. CDR3 size: 14 residues. CDR3 bases: TGTGCCAGCAGCCCCGGGACAGGGGATCAGCCCCAGCATTTT. The encoded protein is CASSPGTGDQPQHF.

V is TRBV7-8 and J is TRBJ2-7; 7 bases are shared with TRBD2. Germline CDR1 SGHVS, CDR2 FQNEAQ. CDR3 length: 15 residues. The V and J ends lost 6 bases and 2 bases, in that order; junction bases with no gene match: 10. CDR3 coding DNA: TGTGCCAGCAGTCAAGAGGGCGGGAGCACCTACGAGCAGTACTTC. Protein: CASSQEGGSTYEQYF.

Written as DNA, the CDR3 is TGTGCCAGTAGTAGCCACGGGACTAGCGCCTACGAGCAGTACTTC. Its protein is CASSSHGTSAYEQYF. V is TRBV19 and J is TRBJ2-7; 10 nucleotides align to TRBD2. The ends lost 4 bases at V and 2 bases at J; junction bases unmatched: 5. This CDR3 has 15 amino acids. CDR1 and CDR2 (germline): LNHDA, SQIVND (reference sequence).

The J gene is TRBJ2-3, the V gene TRBV5-1; 11 bases are shared with TRBD2. Germline lookup yields CDR1 SGHRS and CDR2 YFSETQ. This CDR3 region has 15 residues. V lost 7 bases and J lost 0; bases outside the gene matches: 4. The CDR3 spells CASQTSGSSTDTQYF. The CDR3 DNA is TGCGCCAGCCAAACTAGCGGGAGCAGCACAGATACGCAGTATTTT.

The rearrangement links TRBV3-1 (or the pseudogene TRBV3-2) to TRBJ2-5; no firm D call. V was clipped by 1 base and J by 5 bases, with 11 bases between them. Germline V CDR1 and CDR2: LGHDT, YNNKEL (reference sequence). This CDR3 has 14 residues. As DNA, the CDR3 is TGTGCCAGCAGCCAAGTAGATAGACACGAGACCCAGTACTTC. Encoded protein: CASSQVDRHETQYF.

The chain employs TRBV18 and TRBJ1-1; possible D gene TRBD1, 6 bases. The ends were cut back, 3 bases at V and 5 bases at J, with 10 bases in the middle. The germline V gene encodes CDR1 KGHSH and CDR2 LQKENI. There are 13 residues in the CDR3. CDR3 DNA: TGTGCCAGCTCACCTTTCGGACAGACTGAAGCTTTCTTT. Protein: CASSPFGQTEAFF. The full variable domain, its missing parts supplied by reference TRBV18 and TRBJ1-1, is NAGVMQNPRHLVRRRGQEARLRCSPMKGHSHVYWYRQLPEEGLKFMVYLQKENIIDESGMPKERFSAEFPKEGPSILRIQQVVRGDSAAYFCASSPFGQTEAFFGQGTRLTVV.

This chain links TRBV11-2 with TRBJ1-4; 10 nucleotides align to TRBD1. There are 16 residues in the CDR3. Germline lookup yields CDR1 SGHAT and CDR2 FQNNGV. The V and J ends lost 3 bases and 6 bases, in that order; junction bases with no gene match: 7. The CDR3 region has the DNA TGTGCCAGCAGCTTCGCTTTCGGGACAGGGGATGAAAAACTGTTTTTT. Amino acids: CASSFAFGTGDEKLFF.

The chain joins TRBV11-2 to TRBJ1-4; D uncertain. Per the germline V gene, CDR1 is SGHAT and CDR2 is FQNNGV. This CDR3 region has 12 residues. Trimming shortened V by 5 bases and J by 10 bases, and 11 bases separated the two germline ends. CDR3 nucleotide sequence: TGTGCCAGCAGCCAAAACGGTGTAAAACTGTTTTTT. This translates into CASSQNGVKLFF.

The V call is TRBV4-1, the J call TRBJ1-5; D remains unclear. CDR3 length: 16 residues. Trimming took off 5 bases at V and 4 bases at J, with 18 bases between the two ends. Germline V CDR1 and CDR2: MGHRA, YSYEKL. The CDR3 region has the DNA TGCGCCAGCAGCTCCCGTTCGGACGGGATAAATCAGCCCCAGCATTTT. Its protein product is CASSSRSDGINQPQHF.

The chain has TRBV12-3 or TRBV12-4 and TRBJ2-7, with unresolved D. Trimming shortened V by 4 bases and J by 1 base, and 5 bases separated the two germline ends. There are 12 residues in the CDR3. CDR3 nucleotides: TGTGCCAGCAGTTATCAGTCCTACGAGCAGTACTTC. It encodes CASSYQSYEQYF.

The gene calls are TRBV5-1 and TRBJ1-2; tentative D call: TRBD1 (6 bases). The CDR3 has 12 residues. V was trimmed by 4 bases and J by 8 bases, leaving 12 bases between them. Germline loops: CDR1 SGHRS, CDR2 YFSETQ. Here the CDR3 DNA reads TGCGCCAGCAGCCCACAGGGTTGGGGCTACACCTTC. This gives the protein CASSPQGWGYTF.

This clone was seen a few times. The V call is TRBV3-1 (or the pseudogene TRBV3-2), the J call TRBJ2-7; D might be TRBD2 (5 bases). Germline CDR1 reads LGHDT; CDR2 reads YNNKEL (reference sequence). This CDR3 contains 14 residues. Trimming removed 4 bases at V and 3 bases at J, with 13 bases between. CDR3 nucleotide sequence: TGTGCCAGCAGCCGTGTAGCGTTCGACTACGAGCAGTACTTC. It translates to CASSRVAFDYEQYF.

The gene calls are TRBV9 and TRBJ2-5; weak D call: TRBD1 (6 bases). CDR1 is SGDLS, CDR2 YYNGEE, per germline. Trimming shortened V by 0 bases and J by 4 bases, and 19 bases separated the two germline ends. CDR3 length equals 17 residues. CDR3 DNA: TGTGCCAGCAGCGTAGGAAATCCAGGGGATGATTCAGAGACCCAGTACTTC. Its translation: CASSVGNPGDDSETQYF. Together with reference TRBV9 and TRBJ2-5, the CDR3 gives the full variable domain: DSGVTQTPKHLITATGQRVTLRCSPRSGDLSVYWYQQSLDQGLQFLIQYYNGEERAKGNILERFSAQQFPDLHSELNLSSLELGDSALYFCASSVGNPGDDSETQYFGPGTRLLVL.

V is TRBV5-1 and J is TRBJ1-6, with no clear D. Trimming removed 0 bases from V and 9 bases from J, with 13 bases in between. CDR1 and CDR2 (germline): SGHRS, YFSETQ. There are 15 residues in the CDR3. CDR3 nucleotides: TGCGCCAGCAGCTTGGATGGTGGTTCGGGTTCACCCCTCCACTTT. It encodes CASSLDGGSGSPLHF.